These 7 T cell receptor beta chains came from one sample sequenced in a study of T cell repertoires in cytomegalovirus infection. TCRdb independently ran MiXCR on the reads; one entry per CDR3 protein. This sample has 560,000 or so distinct CDR3 sequences, with approximately 15% found just once. Sequenced sample: CD8+ T cells from PBMCs. These receptors were obtained from a human donor in good health (CMV status not recorded). Some clones in this sample may be carry-over from other donors' samples.

The gene calls are TRBV7-3 and TRBJ2-7, with D possibly matching TRBD1 (5 bases). Germline V gene lookup returns CDR1 SGHTA and CDR2 FQGTGA. Trimming took off 4 bases at V and 0 bases at J, with 10 bases between the two ends. There are 14 residues in the CDR3. CDR3 nucleotide sequence: TGTGCCAGCAGCTCAACAGGTGACTCCTACGAGCAGTACTTC. Encoded protein: CASSSTGDSYEQYF.

This clonotype was seen ten or more times. V usage is TRBV7-9 and J usage is TRBJ2-7; 9 bases align to TRBD1. Trimming took 5 bases from V and 0 from J; bases not matched to a gene: 8. Germline V gene sequence: CDR1 SEHNR, CDR2 FQNEAQ (reference sequence). This CDR3 contains 16 residues. The chain's CDR3 is CASSNPLTGGSYEQYF. For the CDR3, the DNA is TGTGCCAGCAGCAACCCCTTGACAGGGGGCTCCTACGAGCAGTACTTC. The full variable domain, with the rest looked up from reference TRBV7-9 and TRBJ2-7, is DTGVSQNPRHKITKRGQNVTFRCDPISEHNRLYWYRQTLGQGPEFLTYFQNEAQLEKSRLLSDRFSAERPKGSFSTLEIQRTEQGDSAMYLCASSNPLTGGSYEQYFGPGTRLTVT.

This clonotype came up a few times. With a much larger clone just one base away, this may be a read error. The conserved final phenylalanine or tryptophan is absent from the CDR3, which likely points to a read error. V is TRBV7-6 and J is TRBJ2-6; 7 positions match TRBD2. The CDR3 totals 16 residues. Germline CDR1 is SGHVS and CDR2 is FNYEAQ. The V gene end was trimmed by 5 bases and the J gene end by 3 bases; junction bases not matched to a gene: 7. This CDR3 reads CASSLGGAGGANVLTL. CDR3 DNA sequence: TGTGCCAGCAGCCTGGGAGGGGCTGGTGGGGCCAACGTCCTGACTTTA.

V usage is TRBV6-1 and J usage is TRBJ2-1, with 13 bases lining up with TRBD2. The J segment lost 0 bases and the V segment lost 4 bases, leaving 12 bases of the junction unmatched. This CDR3 region has 20 residues. Germline loops: CDR1 MNHNS, CDR2 SASEGT. CDR3 protein: CASSGTSGSYTPASYNEQFF. Written as DNA, the CDR3 is TGTGCCAGCAGTGGGACTAGCGGGAGCTACACGCCCGCCTCCTACAATGAGCAGTTCTTC.

This clonotype turned up a few times. The CDR3 bases are TGTGCCAGTATGGACCACTCTGGGGCCAACGTCCTGACTTTC. Protein: CASMDHSGANVLTF. The chain carries TRBV19 and TRBJ2-6; D call uncertain. Germline-derived CDR1 and CDR2 are LNHDA and SQIVND (reference sequence). CDR3 length equals 14 residues. V was shortened by 7 bases and J by 0 bases, with 7 bases between the two germline ends.

The J gene is TRBJ2-7, the V gene TRBV10-3; 12 positions agree with TRBD1. V gave up 11 bases and J gave up 0 bases; unmatched junction bases: 5. The germline CDR1 and CDR2 sequences are ENHRY and SYGVKD. The length of the CDR3 is 14 residues. The CDR3 DNA is TGTGCCCTAGGGACAGGGGGCAGCTCCTACGAGCAGTACTTC. It is translated as CALGTGGSSYEQYF.

This clonotype has a count of ten or more. The rearrangement uses TRBV19 and TRBJ2-7; D tentatively reads TRBD1 or TRBD2 (5 bases each). The CDR3 length is 13 residues. V dropped 6 bases and J dropped 6 bases, with 15 bases sitting between them. The germline gives CDR1 LNHDA, CDR2 SQIVND (reference sequence). The CDR3 nucleotides read TGTGCCAGTAGCCTCTCCACTAGGGGCGAGCAGTACTTC. This codes for CASSLSTRGEQYF.